This TCR beta chain was identified in a study of cytomegalovirus exposure and HLA in healthy donors. Study-level results: Highly shared variants forming one cluster were likely a sequencing artifact. TCR beta sequences reportedly predicted most subjects' HLA-A and HLA-B alleles accurately.

The PCR had 60 Vbeta and 13 Jbeta primers. Here immunoSEQ multiplex PCR was the method, and the copy in TCRdb shows in-frame clones only, minus some. The table lists about 170,000 clones, over 80% of them singletons. Germline V gene sequence: CDR1 SGHTA, CDR2 FQGNSA. With V trimmed by 0 bases and J by 7 bases, 1 base remained unmatched. The CDR3 sequence is 15 residues long. Of note for this clone: Its antigen is currently unknown.

Despite likely unrecorded immune exposures, the donors were nominally healthy at the time of sampling. The source material was PBMCs. The source is a woman aged 50 to 60 in good health and CMV-seropositive. The V gene is TRBV7-2, the J gene TRBJ2-4; the match to TRBD2 covers 12 bases. CDR3 coding DNA: TGTGCCAGCAGCTTAGCCGGGACTAGCGGGAACATTCAGTACTTC. It translates to CASSLAGTSGNIQYF. The complete variable domain, with remaining parts taken from reference TRBV7-2 and TRBJ2-4, reads GAGVSQSPSNKVTEKGKDVELRCDPISGHTALYWYRQSLGQGLEFLIYFQGNSAPDKSGLPSDRFSAERTGGSVSTLTIQRTQQEDSAVYLCASSLAGTSGNIQYFGAGTRLSVL.